The clone carrying this T cell receptor (beta chain) was counted only a few times. Its antigen remains unknown. An Oncomine TCR Beta short-read assay was used to sequence the DNA from cultured CD4+ T cells. Genomic DNA was taken out of cultured CD4+ T cells by extraction. TCRdb fed the PCR reads into MiXCR, producing one record per CDR3 protein. This sample has over 10,000 distinct CDR3 sequences, with over 30% found just once. These data originate in a study of vaccination and CD4 T cells after COVID-19. At the level of the study: Convalescent donors totaled six males and four females, including two who were Hispanic. Post-COVID draws came a median around 100 days after diagnosis (range 35 to 161). Regarding the study as a whole: No early post-infection timepoints were studied, and convalescent patients studied were relatively few.

Germline-derived CDR1 and CDR2 are MNHEY and SMNVEV (reference sequence). The CDR3 is 16 residues long. The ends lost 3 bases at V and 6 bases at J; junction bases unmatched: 10. The sample's treatment: roughly 11-day PBMC culture with coronavirus spike peptide pools or control peptides (ViraFEST assay). The rearrangement joins TRBV27 to TRBJ2-2; 7 bases map to TRBD2. This receptor was taken from a human donor with COVID-19. The material sequenced was cultured CD4+ T cells from blood. The CDR3 region is CASSFSVGGVAGELFF. CDR3 DNA: TGTGCCAGCAGTTTTAGCGTGGGAGGGGTGGCCGGGGAGCTGTTTTTT.